What follows are 2 T cell receptor beta chains derived from one specimen sequenced in a study of blood T cell repertoires in COVID-19. Sequencing used immunoSEQ multiplex PCR; TCRdb keeps in-frame clones, though not all of them. The sample has approximately 150,000 clones; roughly 88% are singletons. The sample consisted of peripheral blood. The source of these receptors is an older woman with acute or convalescent COVID-19.

The V and J genes are TRBV7-2 and TRBJ1-3; D gene unclear. V was cut by 0 bases and J by 2 bases, with 11 bases left in between. CDR3 length equals 16 residues. The germline V gene encodes CDR1 SGHTA and CDR2 FQGNSA. The DNA of the CDR3 is TGTGCCAGCAGCTTAGCAGAGACTTACCCTGGAAACACCATATATTTT. This translates into CASSLAETYPGNTIYF. Based on the CDR3 plus reference TRBV7-2 and TRBJ1-3, the full variable domain is GAGVSQSPSNKVTEKGKDVELRCDPISGHTALYWYRQSLGQGLEFLIYFQGNSAPDKSGLPSDRFSAERTGGSVSTLTIQRTQQEDSAVYLCASSLAETYPGNTIYFGEGSWLTVV.

The chain couples TRBV6-5 to TRBJ2-2; a weak D match, TRBD1 (5 bases). Between the trimmed V and J ends, which lost 0 bases and 5 bases, there was a span of 10 bases. Germline CDR1 reads MNHEY; CDR2 reads SVGAGI. This CDR3 has 15 residues. The CDR3 loop is CASSYSNRWTGELFF. The CDR3 DNA sequence: TGTGCCAGCAGTTACTCGAACAGGTGGACCGGGGAGCTGTTTTTT.